The clone carrying this T cell receptor (beta chain) appeared once. The sample comes from a study of OX40 agonist ivuxolimab in advanced cancers. Looking at the study overall: Patients were infused with ivuxolimab every 2 weeks at 0.01 to 10 mg/kg. Participants could have had prior anti-PD-1, anti-PD-L1 or anti-CTLA-4 therapy, and 40% had some.

Sequencing was performed with immunoSEQ multiplex PCR; in TCRdb, only in-frame clones are kept and a portion is missing. The sample consists of 50,000 to 75,000 clones, roughly 85% of them appearing once. This TCR derives from an adult with an advanced solid tumor such as melanoma, head and neck, liver or kidney cancer. The sample here was CD4+ or CD8+ T cells sorted from blood, taken in a trial of the OX40 agonist ivuxolimab.

The CDR3 sequence: CASRPGDQPQHF. The CDR3 DNA reads TGTGCCAGCAGGCCCGGCGATCAGCCCCAGCATTTT. The chain employs TRBV6-6 and TRBJ1-5; D unresolved. This CDR3 is built from 12 residues. Germline-derived CDR1 and CDR2 are MNHNY and SVGAGI (reference sequence). V lost 6 bases to trimming and J lost 5 bases, with 8 bases between them.